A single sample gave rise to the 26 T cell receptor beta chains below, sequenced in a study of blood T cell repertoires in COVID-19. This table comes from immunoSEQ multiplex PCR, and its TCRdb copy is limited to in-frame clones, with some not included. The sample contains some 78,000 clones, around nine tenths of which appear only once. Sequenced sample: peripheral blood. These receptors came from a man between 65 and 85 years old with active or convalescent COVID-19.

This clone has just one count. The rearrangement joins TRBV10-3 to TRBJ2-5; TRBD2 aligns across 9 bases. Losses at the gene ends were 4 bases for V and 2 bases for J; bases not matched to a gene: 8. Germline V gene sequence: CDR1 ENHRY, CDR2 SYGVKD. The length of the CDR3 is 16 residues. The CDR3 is CAISVGSSGTQETQYF. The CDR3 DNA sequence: TGTGCCATCAGTGTTGGCTCTAGCGGGACTCAAGAGACCCAGTACTTC.

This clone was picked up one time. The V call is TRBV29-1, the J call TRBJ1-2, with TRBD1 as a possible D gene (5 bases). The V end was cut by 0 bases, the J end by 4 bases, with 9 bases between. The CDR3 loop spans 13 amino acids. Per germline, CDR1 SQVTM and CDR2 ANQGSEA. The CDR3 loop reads CSVEEGRGYGYTF. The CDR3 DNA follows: TGCAGCGTTGAAGAGGGGAGGGGCTATGGCTACACCTTC.

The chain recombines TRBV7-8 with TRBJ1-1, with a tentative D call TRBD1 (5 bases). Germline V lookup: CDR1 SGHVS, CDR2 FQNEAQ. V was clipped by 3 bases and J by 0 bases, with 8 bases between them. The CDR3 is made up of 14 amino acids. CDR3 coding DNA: TGTGCCAGCAGCTTCAGGGCCATGAACACTGAAGCTTTCTTT. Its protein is CASSFRAMNTEAFF.

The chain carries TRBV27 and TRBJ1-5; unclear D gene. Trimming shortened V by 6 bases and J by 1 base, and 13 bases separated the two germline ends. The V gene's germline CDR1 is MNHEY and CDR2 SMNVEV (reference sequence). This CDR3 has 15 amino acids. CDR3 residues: CASRALATSNQPQHF. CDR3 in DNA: TGTGCCAGCAGAGCGCTGGCAACAAGCAATCAGCCCCAGCATTTT.

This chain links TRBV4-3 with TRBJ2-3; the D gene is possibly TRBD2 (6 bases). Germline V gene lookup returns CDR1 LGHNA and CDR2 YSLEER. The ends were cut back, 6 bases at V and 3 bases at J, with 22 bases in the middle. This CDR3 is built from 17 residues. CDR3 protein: CASSPINEVGGTDTQYF. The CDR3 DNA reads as TGCGCCAGCAGTCCGATCAACGAGGTGGGGGGAACAGATACGCAGTATTTT.

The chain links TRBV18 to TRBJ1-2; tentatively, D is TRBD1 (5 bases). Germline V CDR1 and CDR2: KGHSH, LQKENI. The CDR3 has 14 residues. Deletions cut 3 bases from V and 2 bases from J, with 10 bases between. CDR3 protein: CASSPGKGNYGYTF. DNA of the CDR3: TGTGCCAGCTCACCGGGCAAGGGGAACTATGGCTACACCTTC.

CDR3 DNA sequence: TGTGCCACCAGTGATCGCGGCGAAGGGGGCGGCGAGCAGTACTTC. Amino acid sequence: CATSDRGEGGGEQYF. The chain links TRBV24-1 to TRBJ2-7, with TRBD1 identical over 7 bases. This CDR3 is 15 amino acids long. Germline CDR1 is KGHDR and CDR2 is SFDVKD. Unmatched junction bases numbered 10, after V lost 3 bases and J lost 6 bases.

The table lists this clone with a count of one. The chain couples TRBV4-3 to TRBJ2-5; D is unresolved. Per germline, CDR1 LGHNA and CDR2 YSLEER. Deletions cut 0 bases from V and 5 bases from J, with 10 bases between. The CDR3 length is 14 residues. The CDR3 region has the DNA TGCGCCAGCAGCCAAGATCAGGTTTGGGAGACCCAGTACTTC. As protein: CASSQDQVWETQYF.

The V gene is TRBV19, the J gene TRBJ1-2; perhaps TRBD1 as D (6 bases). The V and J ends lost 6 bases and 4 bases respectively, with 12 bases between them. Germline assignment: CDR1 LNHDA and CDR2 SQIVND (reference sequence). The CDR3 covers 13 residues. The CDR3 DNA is TGTGCCAGTAGGGAACAGGGACCCTATGGCTACACCTTC. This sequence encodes CASREQGPYGYTF.

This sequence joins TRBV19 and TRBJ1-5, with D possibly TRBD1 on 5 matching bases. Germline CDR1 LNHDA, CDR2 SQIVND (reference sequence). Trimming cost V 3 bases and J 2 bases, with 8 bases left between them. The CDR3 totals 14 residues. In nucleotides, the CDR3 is TGTGCCAGTAGTATTCAGACAGGCAATCAGCCCCAGCATTTT. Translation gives CASSIQTGNQPQHF.

As DNA, the CDR3 is TGTGCCAGCAGCTTGGCCGGGTTTAATGAAAAACTGTTTTTT. Amino acid sequence: CASSLAGFNEKLFF. The J gene is TRBJ1-4, the V gene TRBV5-4; no firm D call. The length of the CDR3 is 14 residues. Trimming took 0 bases from V and 4 from J, leaving 7 bases between them. CDR1 is SGHNT and CDR2 is YYREEE in the germline V gene (reference sequence).

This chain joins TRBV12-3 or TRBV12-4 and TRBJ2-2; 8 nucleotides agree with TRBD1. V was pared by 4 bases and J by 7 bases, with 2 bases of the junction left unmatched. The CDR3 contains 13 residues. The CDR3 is CASSSGGSGELFF. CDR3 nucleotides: TGTGCCAGCAGTTCAGGGGGCAGCGGGGAGCTGTTTTTT.

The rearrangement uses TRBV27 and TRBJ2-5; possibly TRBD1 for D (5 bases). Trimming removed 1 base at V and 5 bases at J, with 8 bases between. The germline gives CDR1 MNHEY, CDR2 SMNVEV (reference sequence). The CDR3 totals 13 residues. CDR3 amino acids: CASSLYKGETQYF. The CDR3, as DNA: TGTGCCAGCAGTTTATACAAGGGGGAGACCCAGTACTTC.

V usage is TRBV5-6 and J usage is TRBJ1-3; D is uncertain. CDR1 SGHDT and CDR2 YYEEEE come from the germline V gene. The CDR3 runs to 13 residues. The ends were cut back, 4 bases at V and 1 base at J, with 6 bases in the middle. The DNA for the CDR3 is TGTGCCAGCAGCCCGTTTTCTGGAAACACCATATATTTT. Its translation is CASSPFSGNTIYF.

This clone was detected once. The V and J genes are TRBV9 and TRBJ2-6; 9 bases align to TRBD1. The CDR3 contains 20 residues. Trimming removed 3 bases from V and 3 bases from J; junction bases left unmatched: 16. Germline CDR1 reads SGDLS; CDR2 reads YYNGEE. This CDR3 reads CASSGGITGTGFGGANVLTF. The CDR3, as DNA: TGTGCCAGCAGCGGAGGGATCACCGGGACAGGGTTTGGTGGGGCCAACGTCCTGACTTTC. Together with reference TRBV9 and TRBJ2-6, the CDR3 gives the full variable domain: DSGVTQTPKHLITATGQRVTLRCSPRSGDLSVYWYQQSLDQGLQFLIQYYNGEERAKGNILERFSAQQFPDLHSELNLSSLELGDSALYFCASSGGITGTGFGGANVLTFGAGSRLTVL.

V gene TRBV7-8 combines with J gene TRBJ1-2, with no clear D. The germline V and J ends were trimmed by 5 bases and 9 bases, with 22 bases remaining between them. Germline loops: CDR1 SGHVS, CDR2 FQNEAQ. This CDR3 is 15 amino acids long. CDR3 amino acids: CASSRGSRSYMSYTF. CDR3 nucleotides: TGTGCCAGCAGCCGAGGGAGCAGAAGCTATATGAGCTACACCTTC.

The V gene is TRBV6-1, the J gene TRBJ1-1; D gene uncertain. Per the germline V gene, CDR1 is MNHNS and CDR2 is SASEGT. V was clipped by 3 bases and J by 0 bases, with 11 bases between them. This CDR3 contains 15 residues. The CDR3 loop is CASSDPPDLNTEAFF. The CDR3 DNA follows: TGTGCCAGCAGTGATCCCCCAGACTTGAACACTGAAGCTTTCTTT.

Here the CDR3 reads CASSPDRVNQPQHF. The CDR3 DNA is TGTGCCAGCAGCCCGGACAGGGTCAATCAGCCCCAGCATTTT. This chain uses TRBV7-8 with TRBJ1-5; TRBD1 matches at 8 bases. Germline values: CDR1 SGHVS, CDR2 FQNEAQ. The CDR3 covers 14 residues. V trimming: 5 bases; J trimming: 3 bases; junction bases outside the gene matches: 3. Complete variable domain (other parts from reference TRBV7-8 and TRBJ1-5): GAGVSQSPRYKVAKRGQDVALRCDPISGHVSLFWYQQALGQGPEFLTYFQNEAQLDKSGLPSDRFFAERPEGSVSTLKIQRTQQEDSAVYLCASSPDRVNQPQHFGDGTRLSIL.

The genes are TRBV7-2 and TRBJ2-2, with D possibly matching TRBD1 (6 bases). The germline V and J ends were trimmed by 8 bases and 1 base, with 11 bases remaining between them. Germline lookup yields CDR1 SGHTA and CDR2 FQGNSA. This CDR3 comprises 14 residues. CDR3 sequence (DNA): TGTGCCAGCTGCGGACAGATGAACACCGGGGAGCTGTTTTTT. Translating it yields CASCGQMNTGELFF.

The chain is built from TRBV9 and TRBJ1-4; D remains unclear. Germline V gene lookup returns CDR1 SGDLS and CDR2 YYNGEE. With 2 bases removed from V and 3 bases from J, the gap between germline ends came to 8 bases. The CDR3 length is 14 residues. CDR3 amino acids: CASSVNTANEKLFF. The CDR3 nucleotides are TGTGCCAGCAGCGTGAACACAGCTAATGAAAAACTGTTTTTT.

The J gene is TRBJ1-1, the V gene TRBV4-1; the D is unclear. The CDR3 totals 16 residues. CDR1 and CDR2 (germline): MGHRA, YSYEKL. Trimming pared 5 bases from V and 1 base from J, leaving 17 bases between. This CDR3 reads CASSYFIGNSNTEAFF. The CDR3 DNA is TGCGCCAGCAGCTACTTTATCGGGAACTCGAACACTGAAGCTTTCTTT.

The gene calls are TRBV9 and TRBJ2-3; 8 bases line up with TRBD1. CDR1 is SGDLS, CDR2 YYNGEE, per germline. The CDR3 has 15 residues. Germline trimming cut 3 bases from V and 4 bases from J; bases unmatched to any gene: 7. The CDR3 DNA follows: TGTGCCAGCAGCGCCTGGACAGGGTCAGCAGATACGCAGTATTTT. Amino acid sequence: CASSAWTGSADTQYF. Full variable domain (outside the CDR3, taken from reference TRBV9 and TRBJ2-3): DSGVTQTPKHLITATGQRVTLRCSPRSGDLSVYWYQQSLDQGLQFLIQYYNGEERAKGNILERFSAQQFPDLHSELNLSSLELGDSALYFCASSAWTGSADTQYFGPGTRLTVL.

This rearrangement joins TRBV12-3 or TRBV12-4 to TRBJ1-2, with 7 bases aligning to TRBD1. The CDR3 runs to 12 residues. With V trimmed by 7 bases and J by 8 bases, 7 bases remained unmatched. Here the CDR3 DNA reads TGTGCCAGCACCCAACAGGGGCTGGGCTACACCTTC. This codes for CASTQQGLGYTF.

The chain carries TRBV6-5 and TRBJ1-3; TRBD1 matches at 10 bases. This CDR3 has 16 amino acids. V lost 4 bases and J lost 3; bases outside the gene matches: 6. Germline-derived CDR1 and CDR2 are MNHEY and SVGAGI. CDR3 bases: TGTGCCAGCAGTTTCGGGACAGGGGAGAGTGGAAACACCATATATTTT. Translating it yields CASSFGTGESGNTIYF.

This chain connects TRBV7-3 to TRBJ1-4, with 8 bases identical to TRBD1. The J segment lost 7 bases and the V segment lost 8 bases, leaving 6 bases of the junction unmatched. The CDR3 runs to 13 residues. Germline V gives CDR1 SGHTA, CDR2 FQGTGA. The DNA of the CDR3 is TGTGCCAGCGCAGGGGGCGCGGGTGAAAAACTGTTTTTT. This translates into CASAGGAGEKLFF.

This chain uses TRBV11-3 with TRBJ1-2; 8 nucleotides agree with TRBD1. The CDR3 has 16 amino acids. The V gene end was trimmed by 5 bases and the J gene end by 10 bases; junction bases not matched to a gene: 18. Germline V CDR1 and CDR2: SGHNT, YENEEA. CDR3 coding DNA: TGTGCCAGCAGCATTCAGGTCGGCAGGACAGGGTTTCTCTACACCTTC. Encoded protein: CASSIQVGRTGFLYTF.